The 13 T cell receptor beta chains presented below share a single source sample, sequenced in a study of OX40 agonist ivuxolimab in advanced cancers. Data came from immunoSEQ multiplex PCR; TCRdb stores just in-frame clones and leaves some out. Of fewer than 30,000 clones listed, under 80% are singletons. The sequencing here drew on CD4+ or CD8+ T cells sorted from blood, taken in a trial of the OX40 agonist ivuxolimab. Source of these receptors: an adult with an advanced solid tumor such as melanoma, head and neck, liver or kidney cancer.

CDR3 nucleotides: TGCGCCAGCAGCATAACAGGGGGTTACGAGCAGTACTTC. Translating gives CASSITGGYEQYF. The gene calls are TRBV5-1 and TRBJ2-7; the match to TRBD1 covers 8 bases. This CDR3 spans 13 amino acids. Germline V gene data show CDR1 as SGHRS and CDR2 as YFSETQ. With 4 bases clipped from V and 4 bases from J, the junction kept 4 bases outside the gene matches.

V is TRBV28 and J is TRBJ1-2, with 11 bases that match TRBD1. This CDR3 has 16 residues. The germline CDR1 and CDR2 sequences are MDHEN and SYDVKM. Germline trimming cut 5 bases from V and 4 bases from J; bases unmatched to any gene: 9. The CDR3 region has the DNA TGTGCCAGCAGTCCTAAAGGACAGGGGGCGGGCTATGGCTACACCTTC. Encoded protein: CASSPKGQGAGYGYTF.

The V and J genes are TRBV29-1 and TRBJ2-7; D perhaps matches TRBD2 (6 bases). This CDR3 region has 14 residues. Trimming took off 3 bases at V and 1 base at J, with 13 bases between the two ends. Looked up from germline, CDR1 is SQVTM and CDR2 is ANQGSEA. CDR3 DNA: TGCAGCGTTGAGACCGGGACTTCATCCTACGAGCAGTACTTC. The encoded protein is CSVETGTSSYEQYF.

This chain joins TRBV19 and TRBJ1-5; no firm D call. This CDR3 is 15 amino acids long. Germline assignment: CDR1 LNHDA and CDR2 SQIVND (reference sequence). Between the trimmed V and J ends, which lost 5 bases and 0 bases, there was a span of 11 bases. CDR3 nucleotide sequence: TGTGCCAGTAGTTGGTCGGATCATAGCAATCAGCCCCAGCATTTT. Translated, it gives CASSWSDHSNQPQHF.

By share, this clone counts as medium-sized. The same CDR3 arises from other DNA sequences in this sample as well. The V call is TRBV7-3, the J call TRBJ2-3; TRBD1 aligns across 8 bases. From germline, CDR1 is SGHTA and CDR2 FQGTGA. V lost 4 bases and J lost 0; bases outside the gene matches: 3. The CDR3 spans 15 residues. The CDR3 here is CASSSTGGSTDTQYF. CDR3 coding DNA: TGTGCCAGCAGCTCTACAGGGGGAAGCACAGATACGCAGTATTTT.

V is TRBV19 and J is TRBJ1-4; weak D call: TRBD1 (6 bases). V gave up 6 bases and J gave up 3 bases, with 14 bases separating them. Germline CDR1 and CDR2: LNHDA and SQIVND (reference sequence). The CDR3 spans 15 residues. CDR3 loop: CASSADRVPNEKLFF. For the CDR3, the DNA is TGTGCCAGTAGCGCGGACAGAGTACCTAATGAAAAACTGTTTTTT.

The chain joins TRBV6-1 to TRBJ1-1, with a weak D call TRBD1 (5 bases). Trimming took 7 bases from V and 2 from J, leaving 14 bases between them. Germline V gene sequence: CDR1 MNHNS, CDR2 SASEGT. The CDR3 consists of 14 residues. The CDR3 bases are TGTGCCAGCAAGATAGGGGTGGGTAACACTGAAGCTTTCTTT. Residues: CASKIGVGNTEAFF.

The chain couples TRBV7-3 to TRBJ1-2; D is undetermined. CDR1 is SGHTA and CDR2 is FQGTGA in the germline V gene. V dropped 3 bases and J dropped 4 bases, with 3 bases sitting between them. This CDR3 comprises 11 residues. CDR3 in amino acids: CASSLAYGYTF. For the CDR3, the DNA is TGTGCCAGCAGCTTGGCCTATGGCTACACCTTC.

In the case of this clone: The same CDR3 is also encoded by other DNA sequences in this sample. The chain carries TRBV9 and TRBJ1-5; D not certain. V lost 0 bases and J 6 bases, leaving 10 bases between the germline ends. CDR3 length: 14 amino acids. Germline CDR1 SGDLS, CDR2 YYNGEE. CDR3 nucleotide sequence: TGTGCCAGCAGCGTAGGTGGAGACGGTCAGCCCCAGCATTTT. Its translation is CASSVGGDGQPQHF.

CDR3: CAIRPTYEQYF. As DNA, the CDR3 is TGTGCCATCCGTCCGACCTACGAGCAGTACTTC. This chain connects TRBV2 to TRBJ2-7; D is ambiguous. V lost 10 bases, J lost 2 bases, and 9 bases lay in between. This CDR3 spans 11 amino acids. Germline loops: CDR1 SNHLY, CDR2 FYNNEI.

The chain joins TRBV28 to TRBJ2-1; D call uncertain. Trimming removed 1 base from V and 4 bases from J, with 8 bases in between. Germline assignment: CDR1 MDHEN and CDR2 SYDVKM. The CDR3 length is 14 residues. The CDR3 region is CASSLYALYNEQFF. CDR3 DNA: TGTGCCAGCAGTTTATATGCCTTATACAATGAGCAGTTCTTC.

V is TRBV5-6 and J is TRBJ2-5, with a possible D match to TRBD1 (5 bases). The CDR3 runs 15 residues. Trimming took 3 bases from V and 1 from J, leaving 13 bases between them. Per the germline V gene, CDR1 is SGHDT and CDR2 is YYEEEE. The CDR3 region is CASSSSPTAQETQYF. The CDR3 region has the DNA TGTGCCAGCAGCTCATCTCCGACAGCCCAAGAGACCCAGTACTTC.

The V call is TRBV1, the J call TRBJ2-2; the table assigns TRBD2, which was not confirmed against the DNA. TRBV1 is flagged as a pseudogene. The CDR3 contains 11 residues. DNA of the CDR3: TGCACCAGCAGGCGCACCGGGGAGCTGTTTTTT. This encodes CTSRRTGELFF.